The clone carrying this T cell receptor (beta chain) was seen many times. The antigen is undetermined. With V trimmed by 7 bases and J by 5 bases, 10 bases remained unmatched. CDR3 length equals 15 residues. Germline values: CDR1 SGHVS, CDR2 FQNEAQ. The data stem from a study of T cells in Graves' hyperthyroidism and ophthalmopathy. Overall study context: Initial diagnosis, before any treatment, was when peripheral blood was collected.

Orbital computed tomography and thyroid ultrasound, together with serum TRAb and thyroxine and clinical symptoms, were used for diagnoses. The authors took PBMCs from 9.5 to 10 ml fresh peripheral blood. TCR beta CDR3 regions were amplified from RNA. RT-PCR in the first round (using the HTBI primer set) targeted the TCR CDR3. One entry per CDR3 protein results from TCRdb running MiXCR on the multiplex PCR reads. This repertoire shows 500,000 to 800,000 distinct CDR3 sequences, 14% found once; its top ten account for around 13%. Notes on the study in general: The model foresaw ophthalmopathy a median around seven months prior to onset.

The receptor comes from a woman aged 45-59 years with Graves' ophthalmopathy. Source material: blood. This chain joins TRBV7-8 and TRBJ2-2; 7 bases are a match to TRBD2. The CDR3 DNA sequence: TGTGCCAGCAACCCGCGAACTAGCGCTACCGGGGAGCTGTTTTTT. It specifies CASNPRTSATGELFF.